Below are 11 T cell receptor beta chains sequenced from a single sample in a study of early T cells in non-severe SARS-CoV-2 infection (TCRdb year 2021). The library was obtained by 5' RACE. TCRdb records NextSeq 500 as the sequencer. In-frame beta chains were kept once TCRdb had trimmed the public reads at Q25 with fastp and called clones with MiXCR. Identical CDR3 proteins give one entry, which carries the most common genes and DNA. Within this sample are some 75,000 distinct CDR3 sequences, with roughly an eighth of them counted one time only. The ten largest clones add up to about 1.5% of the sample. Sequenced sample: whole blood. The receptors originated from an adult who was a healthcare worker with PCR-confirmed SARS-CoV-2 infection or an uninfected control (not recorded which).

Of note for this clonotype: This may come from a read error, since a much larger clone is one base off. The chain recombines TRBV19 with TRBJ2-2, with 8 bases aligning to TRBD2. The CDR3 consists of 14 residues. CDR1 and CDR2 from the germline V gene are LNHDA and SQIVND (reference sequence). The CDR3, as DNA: TGTGCCACAACCCCCGGGGGGGCGCCCGGGGAGCTGATTTTT. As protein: CATTPGGAPGELIF.

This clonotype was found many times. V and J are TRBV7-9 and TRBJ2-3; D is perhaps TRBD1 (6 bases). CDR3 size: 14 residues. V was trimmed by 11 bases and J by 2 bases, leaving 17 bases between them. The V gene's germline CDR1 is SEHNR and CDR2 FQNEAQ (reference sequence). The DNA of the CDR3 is TGTGCCTGTCTGGAGGACAGATACACAGATACGCAGTATTTT. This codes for CACLEDRYTDTQYF.

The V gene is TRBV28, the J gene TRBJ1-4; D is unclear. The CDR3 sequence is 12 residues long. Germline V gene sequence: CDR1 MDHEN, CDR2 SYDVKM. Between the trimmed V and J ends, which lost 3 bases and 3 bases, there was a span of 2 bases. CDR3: CASSFANEKLFF. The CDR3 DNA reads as TGTGCCAGCAGTTTCGCTAATGAAAAACTGTTTTTT.

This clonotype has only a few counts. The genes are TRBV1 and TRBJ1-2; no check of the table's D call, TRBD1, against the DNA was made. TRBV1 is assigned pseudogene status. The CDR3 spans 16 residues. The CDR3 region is CTSSQEAGRGLSGYTF. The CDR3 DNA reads TGCACCAGCAGCCAAGAGGCGGGCAGGGGGCTGTCGGGCTACACCTTC.

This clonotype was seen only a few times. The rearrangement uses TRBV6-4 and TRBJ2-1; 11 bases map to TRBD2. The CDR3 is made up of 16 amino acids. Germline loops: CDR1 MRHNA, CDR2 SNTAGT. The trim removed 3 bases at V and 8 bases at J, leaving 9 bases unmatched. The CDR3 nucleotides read TGTGCCAGCAGTGAAACCGGGACTAGCGGTGTGCATGAGCAGTTCTTC. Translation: CASSETGTSGVHEQFF.

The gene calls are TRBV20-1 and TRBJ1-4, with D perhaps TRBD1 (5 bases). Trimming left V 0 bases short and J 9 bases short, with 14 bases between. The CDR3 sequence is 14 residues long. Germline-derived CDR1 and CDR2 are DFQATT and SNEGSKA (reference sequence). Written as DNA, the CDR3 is TGCAGTGCTAGAGATGGGACCCCTGGGAAAAAACTGTTTTTT. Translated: CSARDGTPGKKLFF.

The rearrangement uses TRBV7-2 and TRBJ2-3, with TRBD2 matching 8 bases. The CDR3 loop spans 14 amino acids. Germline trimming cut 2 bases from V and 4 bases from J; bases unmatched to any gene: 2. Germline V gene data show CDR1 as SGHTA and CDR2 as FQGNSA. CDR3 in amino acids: CASSLSGGPDTQYF. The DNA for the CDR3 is TGTGCCAGCAGCTTATCGGGGGGGCCAGATACGCAGTATTTT.

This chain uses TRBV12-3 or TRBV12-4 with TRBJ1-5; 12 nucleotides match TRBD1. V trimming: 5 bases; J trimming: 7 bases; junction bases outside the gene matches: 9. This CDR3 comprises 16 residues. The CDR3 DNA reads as TGTGCCAGCAGTCCGGGACAGGGGGCCCCCCGGCAGCCCCAGCATTTT. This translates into CASSPGQGAPRQPQHF.

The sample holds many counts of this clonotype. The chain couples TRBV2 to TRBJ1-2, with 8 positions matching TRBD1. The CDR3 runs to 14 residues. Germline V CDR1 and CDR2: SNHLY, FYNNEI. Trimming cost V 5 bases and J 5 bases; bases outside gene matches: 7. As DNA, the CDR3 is TGTGCCAGCAGTACAGCCGGGACAGGATATGGCTACACCTTC. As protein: CASSTAGTGYGYTF.

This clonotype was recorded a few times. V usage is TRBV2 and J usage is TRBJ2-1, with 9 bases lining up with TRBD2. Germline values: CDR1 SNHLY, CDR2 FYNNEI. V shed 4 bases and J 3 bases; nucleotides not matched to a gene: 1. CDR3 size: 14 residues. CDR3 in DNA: TGTGCCAGCAGTGCTAGCGGGGTCTACAATGAGCAGTTCTTC. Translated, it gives CASSASGVYNEQFF.

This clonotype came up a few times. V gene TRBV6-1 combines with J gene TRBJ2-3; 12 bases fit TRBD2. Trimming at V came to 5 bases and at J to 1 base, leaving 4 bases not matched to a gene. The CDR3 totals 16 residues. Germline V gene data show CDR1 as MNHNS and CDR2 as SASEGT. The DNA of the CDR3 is TGTGCCAGCAGTACCAGACTAGCGGGGGGCACAGATACGCAGTATTTT. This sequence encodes CASSTRLAGGTDTQYF.